One and the same sample provided the 11 T cell receptor beta chains below, sequenced in a study of blood T cell repertoires in COVID-19. Assay: immunoSEQ multiplex PCR; the TCRdb copy retains only in-frame clones and omits some. The sample has around 170,000 clones; around 84% are singletons. Sequencing input: peripheral blood. The receptors derive from a man aged 55 to 70 with COVID-19, enrolled during active disease.

The rearrangement uses TRBV9 and TRBJ2-1; a possible D gene is TRBD2 (6 bases). V lost 4 bases and J lost 10, with 21 bases in between. In germline, CDR1 is SGDLS, CDR2 YYNGEE. This CDR3 comprises 15 residues. For the CDR3, the DNA is TGTGCCAGCAGCTCCTCCGGGAGCAATTCCGGAGAGCAGTTCTTC. It is translated as CASSSSGSNSGEQFF.

The CDR3 DNA is TGTGCCAGCAGTTACCTCAGAAACACCGGGGAGCTGTTTTTT. It codes for CASSYLRNTGELFF. The V call is TRBV6-5, the J call TRBJ2-2; D is undetermined. This CDR3 spans 14 amino acids. Germline lookup yields CDR1 MNHEY and CDR2 SVGAGI. V was shortened by 2 bases and J by 2 bases, with 6 bases between the two germline ends.

The V and J genes are TRBV6-5 and TRBJ2-5; 9 positions agree with TRBD1. The CDR3 runs to 15 residues. Germline lookup yields CDR1 MNHEY and CDR2 SVGAGI. V gave up 5 bases and J gave up 5 bases; unmatched junction bases: 9. CDR3 region: CASSPLGQGWETQYF. For the CDR3, the DNA is TGTGCCAGCAGTCCCCTCGGACAGGGGTGGGAGACCCAGTACTTC.

This chain links TRBV19 with TRBJ2-2; TRBD2 aligns across 14 bases. The germline V gene has CDR1 LNHDA and CDR2 SQIVND (reference sequence). After removal of 5 bases from V and 5 bases from J, the junction contained 7 bases not matched to a gene. The CDR3 totals 17 residues. The CDR3 DNA sequence: TGTGCCAGTAGTGGACTAGCGGGGGGAGTGGGTACCGGGGAGCTGTTTTTT. Translation gives CASSGLAGGVGTGELFF.

The chain couples TRBV18 to TRBJ2-1, with D possibly matching TRBD1 (6 bases). The CDR3 extends over 14 amino acids. Germline V gene data show CDR1 as KGHSH and CDR2 as LQKENI. The germline V and J ends were trimmed by 4 bases and 6 bases, with 13 bases remaining between them. CDR3 loop: CASSRSEGGNEQFF. The CDR3 DNA sequence: TGTGCCAGCTCACGATCCGAAGGGGGCAATGAGCAGTTCTTC.

The chain has TRBV6-2 or TRBV6-3 and TRBJ2-2; no reliable D call. V lost 3 bases and J 6 bases, leaving 11 bases between the germline ends. Germline CDR1 reads MNHEY; CDR2 reads SVGEGT. The CDR3 runs to 14 residues. The CDR3 here is CASSYNNNPGELFF. DNA of the CDR3: TGTGCCAGCAGTTATAATAACAATCCCGGGGAGCTGTTTTTT.

This clone was detected a few times. The rearrangement joins TRBV4-2 to TRBJ2-1; D perhaps matches TRBD1 (7 bases). V was trimmed by 0 bases and J by 7 bases, leaving 13 bases between them. The germline V gene has CDR1 LGHNA and CDR2 YNFKEQ. The CDR3 sequence is 15 residues long. The DNA of the CDR3 is TGTGCCAGCAGCCAAGAAAAGGGGGCGGGAAATGAGCAGTTCTTC. This codes for CASSQEKGAGNEQFF.

The CDR3 DNA is TGTGCCAGCTCACCACAGGGACAGGGGATGATGGAAGCTTTCTTT. Translating gives CASSPQGQGMMEAFF. The chain couples TRBV18 to TRBJ1-1; 10 positions agree with TRBD1. J gave up 8 bases and V 1 base, and 7 bases lay outside the gene matches. The length of the CDR3 is 15 residues. CDR1 and CDR2 (germline): KGHSH, LQKENI.

The chain couples TRBV29-1 to TRBJ2-5, with TRBD1 matching 12 bases. CDR1 SQVTM and CDR2 ANQGSEA come from the germline V gene. The CDR3 spans 12 residues. V shed 6 bases and J 5 bases; nucleotides not matched to a gene: 1. CDR3 DNA sequence: TGCAGCGTAGGGACAGGGGGCGAGACCCAGTACTTC. Encoded protein: CSVGTGGETQYF. Combining the CDR3 with reference TRBV29-1 and TRBJ2-5 gives the whole variable domain SAVISQKPSRDICQRGTSLTIQCQVDSQVTMMFWYRQQPGQSLTLIATANQGSEATYESGFVIDKFPISRPNLTFSTLTVSNMSPEDSSIYLCSVGTGGETQYFGPGTRLLVL.

The rearrangement joins TRBV6-1 to TRBJ2-7; TRBD2 is a possible D gene (7 bases). The V gene's germline CDR1 is MNHNS and CDR2 SASEGT. Trimming removed 3 bases at V and 6 bases at J, with 15 bases between. The CDR3 runs to 14 residues. CDR3 residues: CASSEGGAGREQYF. The CDR3 nucleotides read TGTGCCAGCAGTGAGGGGGGGGCGGGCCGCGAGCAGTACTTC.

The chain carries TRBV28 and TRBJ2-4; 11 bases fit TRBD1. The V segment lost 9 bases and the J segment 6 bases; nucleotides outside the gene matches: 16. The germline V gene has CDR1 MDHEN and CDR2 SYDVKM. The CDR3 length is 17 residues. The CDR3 loop is CASTQANGQGALNIQYF. The CDR3 nucleotides read TGTGCCAGTACCCAGGCGAACGGACAGGGGGCGTTAAACATTCAGTACTTC.